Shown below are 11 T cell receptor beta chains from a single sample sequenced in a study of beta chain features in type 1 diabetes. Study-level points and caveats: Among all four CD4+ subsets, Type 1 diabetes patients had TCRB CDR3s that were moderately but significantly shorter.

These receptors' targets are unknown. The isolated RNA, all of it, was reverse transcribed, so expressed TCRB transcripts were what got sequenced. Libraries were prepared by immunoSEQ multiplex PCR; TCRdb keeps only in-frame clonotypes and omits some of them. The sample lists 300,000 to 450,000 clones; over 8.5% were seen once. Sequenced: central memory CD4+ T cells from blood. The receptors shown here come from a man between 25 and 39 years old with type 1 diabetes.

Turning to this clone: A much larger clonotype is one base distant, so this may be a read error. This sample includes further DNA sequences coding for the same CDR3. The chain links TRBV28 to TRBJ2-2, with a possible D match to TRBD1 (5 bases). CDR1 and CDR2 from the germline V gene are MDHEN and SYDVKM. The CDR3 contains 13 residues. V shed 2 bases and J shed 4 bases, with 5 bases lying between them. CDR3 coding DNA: TGTGCCAGCAGTTTACAGGGCACCGGGGAGCTGTTTTTT. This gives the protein CASSLQGTGELFF. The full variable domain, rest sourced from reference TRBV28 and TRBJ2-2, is DVKVTQSSRYLVKRTGEKVFLECVQDMDHENMFWYRQDPGLGLRLIYFSYDVKMKEKGDIPEGYSVSREKKERFSLILESASTNQTSMYLCASSLQGTGELFFGEGSRLTVL.

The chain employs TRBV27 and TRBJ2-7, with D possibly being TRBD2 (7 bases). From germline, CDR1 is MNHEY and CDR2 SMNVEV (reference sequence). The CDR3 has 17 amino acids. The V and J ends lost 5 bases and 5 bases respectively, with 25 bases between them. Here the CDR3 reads CASSLSVGGQPWDEQYF. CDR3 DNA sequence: TGTGCCAGCAGTCTCAGTGTGGGGGGGCAACCGTGGGACGAGCAGTACTTC.

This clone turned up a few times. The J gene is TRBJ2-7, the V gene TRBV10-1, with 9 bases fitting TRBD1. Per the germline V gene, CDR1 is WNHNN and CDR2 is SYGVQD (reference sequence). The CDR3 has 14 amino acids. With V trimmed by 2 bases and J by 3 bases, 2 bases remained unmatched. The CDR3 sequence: CASSEGTGFYEQYF. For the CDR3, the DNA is TGCGCCAGCAGTGAGGGGACAGGGTTCTACGAGCAGTACTTC.

For the CDR3, the DNA is TGTGCCAGCAGCTTCCGTAGCGGGAGTTGGTTGGACGAGCAGTACTTC. Protein: CASSFRSGSWLDEQYF. The chain has TRBV5-4 and TRBJ2-7; TRBD2 aligns across 9 bases. Germline-derived CDR1 and CDR2 are SGHNT and YYREEE (reference sequence). The junction had 11 bases not matched to a gene; V was cut back by 2 bases and J by 5 bases. The CDR3 is 16 amino acids.

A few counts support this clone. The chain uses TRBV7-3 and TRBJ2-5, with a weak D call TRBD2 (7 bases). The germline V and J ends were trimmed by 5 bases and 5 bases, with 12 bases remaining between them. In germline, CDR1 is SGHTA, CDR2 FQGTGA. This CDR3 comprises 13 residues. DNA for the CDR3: TGTGCCAGCAGCCGCTCGGGGGGCGAGACCCAGTACTTC. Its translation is CASSRSGGETQYF.

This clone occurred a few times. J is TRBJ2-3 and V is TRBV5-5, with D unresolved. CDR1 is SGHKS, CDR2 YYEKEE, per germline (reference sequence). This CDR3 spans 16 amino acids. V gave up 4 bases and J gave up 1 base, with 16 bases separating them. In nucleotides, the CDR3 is TGTGCCAGCAGCCCGAACTTCGGCGGACGCACAGATACGCAGTATTTT. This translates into CASSPNFGGRTDTQYF.

The CDR3 is CASSQDRDTEAFF. CDR3 DNA sequence: TGTGCCAGCAGCCAGGACAGGGACACTGAAGCTTTCTTT. The chain has TRBV7-2 and TRBJ1-1; 8 nucleotides line up with TRBD1. CDR3 length: 13 amino acids. Trimming at V came to 5 bases and at J to 3 bases, leaving 2 bases not matched to a gene. CDR1 is SGHTA and CDR2 is FQGNSA in the germline V gene.

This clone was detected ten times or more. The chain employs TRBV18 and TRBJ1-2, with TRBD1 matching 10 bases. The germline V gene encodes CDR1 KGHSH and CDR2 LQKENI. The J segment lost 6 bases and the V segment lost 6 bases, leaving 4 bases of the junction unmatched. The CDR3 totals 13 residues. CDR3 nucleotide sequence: TGTGCCAGCTCGCAGGGACAGGGGCATGGCTACACCTTC. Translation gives CASSQGQGHGYTF.

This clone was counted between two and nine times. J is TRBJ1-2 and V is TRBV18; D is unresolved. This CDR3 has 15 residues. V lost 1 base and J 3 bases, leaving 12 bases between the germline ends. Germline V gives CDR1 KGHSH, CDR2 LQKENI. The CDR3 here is CASSPRAEADYGYTF. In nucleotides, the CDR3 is TGTGCCAGCTCACCACGTGCAGAAGCGGACTATGGCTACACCTTC.

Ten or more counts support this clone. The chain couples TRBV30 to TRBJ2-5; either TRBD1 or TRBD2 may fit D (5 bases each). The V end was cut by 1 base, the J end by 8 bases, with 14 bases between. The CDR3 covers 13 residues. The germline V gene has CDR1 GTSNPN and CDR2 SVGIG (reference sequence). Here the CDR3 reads CAWSGNVRGTQYF. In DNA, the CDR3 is TGTGCCTGGAGTGGTAACGTCCGGGGCACCCAGTACTTC.

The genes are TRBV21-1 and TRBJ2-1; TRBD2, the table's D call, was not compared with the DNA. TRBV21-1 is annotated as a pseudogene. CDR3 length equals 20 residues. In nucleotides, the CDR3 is TGTGCCAGCAGGACCGTTATACATCGGGGACTACCTTACTCCTACAATGAGCAGTTCTTC. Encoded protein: CASRTVIHRGLPYSYNEQFF.